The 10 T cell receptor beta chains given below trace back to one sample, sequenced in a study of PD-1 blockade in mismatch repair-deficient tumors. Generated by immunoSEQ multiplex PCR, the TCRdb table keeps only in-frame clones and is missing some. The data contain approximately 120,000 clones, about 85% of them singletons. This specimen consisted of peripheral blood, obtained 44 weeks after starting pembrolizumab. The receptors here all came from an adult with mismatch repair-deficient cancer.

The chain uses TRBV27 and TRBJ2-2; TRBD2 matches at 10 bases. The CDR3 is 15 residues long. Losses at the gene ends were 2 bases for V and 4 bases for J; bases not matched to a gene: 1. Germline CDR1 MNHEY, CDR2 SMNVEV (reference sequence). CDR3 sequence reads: CASSLLAGVTGELFF. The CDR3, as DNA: TGTGCCAGCAGTTTACTAGCGGGAGTCACCGGGGAGCTGTTTTTT.

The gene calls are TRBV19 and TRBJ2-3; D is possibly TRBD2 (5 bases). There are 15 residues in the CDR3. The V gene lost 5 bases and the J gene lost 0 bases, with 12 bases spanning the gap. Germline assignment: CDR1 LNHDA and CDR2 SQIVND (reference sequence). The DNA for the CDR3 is TGTGCCAGTAGTGAGGCAGGCGGGAGCACAGATACGCAGTATTTT. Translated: CASSEAGGSTDTQYF. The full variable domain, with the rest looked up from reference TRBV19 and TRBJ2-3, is DGGITQSPKYLFRKEGQNVTLSCEQNLNHDAMYWYRQDPGQGLRLIYYSQIVNDFQKGDIAEGYSVSREKKESFPLTVTSAQKNPTAFYLCASSEAGGSTDTQYFGPGTRLTVL.

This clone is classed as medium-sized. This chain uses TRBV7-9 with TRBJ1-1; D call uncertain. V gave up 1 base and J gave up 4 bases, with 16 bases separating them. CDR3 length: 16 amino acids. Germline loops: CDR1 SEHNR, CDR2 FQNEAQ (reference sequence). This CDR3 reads CASSLGGRAPGTEAFF. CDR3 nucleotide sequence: TGTGCCAGCAGCTTAGGTGGTCGGGCCCCGGGCACTGAAGCTTTCTTT. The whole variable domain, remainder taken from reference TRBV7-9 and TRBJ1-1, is DTGVSQNPRHKITKRGQNVTFRCDPISEHNRLYWYRQTLGQGPEFLTYFQNEAQLEKSRLLSDRFSAERPKGSFSTLEIQRTEQGDSAMYLCASSLGGRAPGTEAFFGQGTRLTVV.

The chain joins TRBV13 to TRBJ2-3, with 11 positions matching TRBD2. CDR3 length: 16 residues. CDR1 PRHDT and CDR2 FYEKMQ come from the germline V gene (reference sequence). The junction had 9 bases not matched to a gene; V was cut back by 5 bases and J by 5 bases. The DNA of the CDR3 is TGTGCCAGCAGCCGAAAGACTAGCGGGAAGGGAGATACGCAGTATTTT. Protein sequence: CASSRKTSGKGDTQYF. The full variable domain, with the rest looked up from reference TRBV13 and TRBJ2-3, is AAGVIQSPRHLIKEKRETATLKCYPIPRHDTVYWYQQGPGQDPQFLISFYEKMQSDKGSIPDRFSAQQFSDYHSELNMSSLELGDSALYFCASSRKTSGKGDTQYFGPGTRLTVL.

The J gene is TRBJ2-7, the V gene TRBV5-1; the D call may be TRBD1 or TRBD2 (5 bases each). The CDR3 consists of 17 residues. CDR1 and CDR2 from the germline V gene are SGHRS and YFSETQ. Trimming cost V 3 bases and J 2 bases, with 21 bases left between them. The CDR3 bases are TGCGCCAGCAGCTCTGGGACGGCGCGCGATACAACCTACGAGCAGTACTTC. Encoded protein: CASSSGTARDTTYEQYF. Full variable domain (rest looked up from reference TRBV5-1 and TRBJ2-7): KAGVTQTPRYLIKTRGQQVTLSCSPISGHRSVSWYQQTPGQGLQFLFEYFSETQRNKGNFPGRFSGRQFSNSRSEMNVSTLELGDSALYLCASSSGTARDTTYEQYFGPGTRLTVT.

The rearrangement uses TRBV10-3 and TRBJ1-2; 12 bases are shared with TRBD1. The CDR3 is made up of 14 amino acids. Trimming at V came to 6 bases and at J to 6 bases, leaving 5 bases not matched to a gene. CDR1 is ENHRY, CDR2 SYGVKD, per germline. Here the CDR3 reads CAISSGTGGNGYTF. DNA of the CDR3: TGTGCCATCAGCTCCGGGACAGGGGGCAATGGCTACACCTTC.

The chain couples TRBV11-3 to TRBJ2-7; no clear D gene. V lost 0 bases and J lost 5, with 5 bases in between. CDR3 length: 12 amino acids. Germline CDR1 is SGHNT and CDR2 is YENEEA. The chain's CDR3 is CASSLDPHEQYF. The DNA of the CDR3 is TGTGCCAGCAGCTTAGATCCCCACGAGCAGTACTTC.

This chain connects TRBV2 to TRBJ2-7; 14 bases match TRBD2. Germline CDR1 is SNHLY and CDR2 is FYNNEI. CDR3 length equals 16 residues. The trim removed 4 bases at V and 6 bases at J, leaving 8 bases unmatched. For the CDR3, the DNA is TGTGCCAGCAGTGCAAGACTAGCGGGAGGGTTTACCGAGCAGTACTTC. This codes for CASSARLAGGFTEQYF.

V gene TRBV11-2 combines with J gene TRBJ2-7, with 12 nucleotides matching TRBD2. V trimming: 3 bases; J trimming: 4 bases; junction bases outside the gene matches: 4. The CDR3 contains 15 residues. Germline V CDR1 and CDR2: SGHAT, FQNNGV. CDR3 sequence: CASSLVLAGGYEQYF. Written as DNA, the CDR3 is TGTGCCAGCAGCTTGGTCCTAGCGGGAGGGTACGAGCAGTACTTC.

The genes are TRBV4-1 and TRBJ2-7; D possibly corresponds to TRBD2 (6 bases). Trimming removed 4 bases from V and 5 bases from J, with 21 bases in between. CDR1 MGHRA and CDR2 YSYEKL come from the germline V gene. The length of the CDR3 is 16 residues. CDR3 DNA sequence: TGCGCCAGCAGCCCGAGAGGTGGCGGGACGGTTGACGAGCAGTACTTC. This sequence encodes CASSPRGGGTVDEQYF.